This T cell receptor (beta chain) came from a study of T cell responses to AZD1222 COVID-19 vaccine. Findings and limits, study-wide: Nearly half of spike-specific TCRs reportedly go after variant regions that carry no mutations. AZD1222 recipients seropositive at baseline numbered only five to seven. Receipt of two AZD1222 doses was followed by a rise in Spike-specific TCR breadth and depth. Mostly white British, mostly female donors; authors suggested clonal diversity may be underestimated.

The trim removed 3 bases at V and 7 bases at J, leaving 8 bases unmatched. Germline CDR1 reads SGHRS; CDR2 reads YFSETQ. This CDR3 is built from 15 residues. Measured with immunoSEQ multiplex PCR; TCRdb has only the in-frame clones, and not every one. Of some 120,000 clones in the sample, about 88% were seen once. This clone was detected only a few times. Its cognate antigen is unknown. The chain uses TRBV5-1 and TRBJ1-4, with 8 bases identical to TRBD1. Here the sequenced sample was peripheral blood, taken on day 0 of MenACWY control vaccination. The clonotype was recovered from an adult in good health. The CDR3 region has the DNA TGCGCCAGCAGCTCCAGGACAGGGAAGGGTGAAAAACTGTTTTTT. This codes for CASSSRTGKGEKLFF.